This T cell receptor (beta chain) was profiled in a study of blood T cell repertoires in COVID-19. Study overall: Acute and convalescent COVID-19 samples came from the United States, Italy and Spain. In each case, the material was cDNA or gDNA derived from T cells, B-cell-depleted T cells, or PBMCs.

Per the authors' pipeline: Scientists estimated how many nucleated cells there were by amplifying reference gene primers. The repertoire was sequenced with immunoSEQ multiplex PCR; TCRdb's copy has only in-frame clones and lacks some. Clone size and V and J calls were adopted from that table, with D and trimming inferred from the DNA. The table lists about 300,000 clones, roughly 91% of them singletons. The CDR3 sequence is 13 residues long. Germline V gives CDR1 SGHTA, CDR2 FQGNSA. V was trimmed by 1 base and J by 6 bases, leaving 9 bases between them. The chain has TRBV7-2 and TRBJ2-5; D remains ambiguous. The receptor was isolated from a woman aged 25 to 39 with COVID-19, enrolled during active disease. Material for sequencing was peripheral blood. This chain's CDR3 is CASSLGRVKTQYF. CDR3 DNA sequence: TGTGCCAGCAGCTTAGGTCGCGTGAAGACCCAGTACTTC.